This T cell receptor (beta chain) came from a study of cytomegalovirus exposure and HLA in healthy donors. Study findings and constraints: It was likely that a cluster of highly shared sequence variants was a sequencing artifact. Several of the most significant clusters appeared, in a later analysis, to be linked to common viral pathogens.

With regard to this clone: Its antigen is as yet unknown.

Primers included in the PCR were 60 Vbeta and 13 Jbeta primers. The repertoire was sequenced with immunoSEQ multiplex PCR; TCRdb's copy has only in-frame clones and lacks some. The sample gives roughly 150,000 clones, 75% of which show up once; about 11% is in the top ten. The specimen was PBMCs. This sequence originates from a man aged 18 to 29 in good health and CMV-seropositive.

DNA of the CDR3: TGTGCCAGCAGGGCCGGACAGGGTATCACCTACGAGCAGTACTTC. Protein product: CASRAGQGITYEQYF. V usage is TRBV27 and J usage is TRBJ2-7; TRBD1 matches at 8 bases. The CDR3 runs to 15 residues. Germline CDR1 MNHEY, CDR2 SMNVEV (reference sequence). V trimming: 6 bases; J trimming: 2 bases; junction bases outside the gene matches: 9.